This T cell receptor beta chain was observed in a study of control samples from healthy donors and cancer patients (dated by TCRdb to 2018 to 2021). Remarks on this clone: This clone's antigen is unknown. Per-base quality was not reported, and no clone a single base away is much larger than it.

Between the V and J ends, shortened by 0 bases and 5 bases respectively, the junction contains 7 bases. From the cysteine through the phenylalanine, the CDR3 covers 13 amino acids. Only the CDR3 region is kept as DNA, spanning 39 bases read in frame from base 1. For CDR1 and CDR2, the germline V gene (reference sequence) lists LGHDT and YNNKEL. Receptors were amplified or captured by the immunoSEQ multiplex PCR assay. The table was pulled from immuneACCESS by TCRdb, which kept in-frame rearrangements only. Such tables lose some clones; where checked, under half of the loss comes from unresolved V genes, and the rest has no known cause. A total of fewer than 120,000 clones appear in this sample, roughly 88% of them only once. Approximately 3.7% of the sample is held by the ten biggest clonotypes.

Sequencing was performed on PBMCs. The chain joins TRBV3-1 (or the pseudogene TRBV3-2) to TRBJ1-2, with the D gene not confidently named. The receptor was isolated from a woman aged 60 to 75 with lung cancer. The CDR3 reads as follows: CASSQDADYGYTF. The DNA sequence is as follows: TGTGCCAGCAGCCAAGATGCAGATTATGGCTACACCTTC.